This T cell receptor beta chain stems from a study of beta chain features in type 1 diabetes. The authors reverse transcribed all of the isolated RNA, so sequencing captured expressed TCRB transcripts. Here immunoSEQ multiplex PCR was the method, and the copy in TCRdb shows in-frame clones only, minus some. The sample lists around 300,000 clones, 11% occurring once. This CDR3 has 14 amino acids. Trimming removed 6 bases from V and 7 bases from J; junction bases left unmatched: 6. In germline, CDR1 is SEHNR, CDR2 FQNEAQ (reference sequence). Via the markers CD45RO/CCR7/CD25/CD127/CD95/CD27, stem cell-like memory, regulatory, central memory and naive CD4+ cells were sorted. This clone was detected a few times.

The receptor was isolated from a woman in her twenties or thirties in good health. This chain connects TRBV7-9 to TRBJ1-4; 9 bases align to TRBD1. Material for sequencing was naive CD4+ T cells from blood. This CDR3 reads CASSRTGDGEKLFF. CDR3 bases: TGTGCCAGCAGTCGGACAGGGGACGGTGAAAAACTGTTTTTT.